Reported below is one T cell receptor beta chain. CDR3 length: 15 residues. V was clipped by 4 bases and J by 2 bases, with 14 bases between them. Germline values: CDR1 SNHLY, CDR2 FYNNEI. Indicated treatment: oral pan-JAK inhibitor, 5-10 mg twice daily. This specimen comes from a study of CD8+ T cells in alopecia areata. cDNA reverse transcribed from extracted RNA served as the sequencing template. Produced via immunoSEQ multiplex PCR; TCRdb's table is partial and in-frame only. Among around 270,000 clones listed, 55% to 70% were seen once. The V gene is TRBV2, the J gene TRBJ2-5; D is possibly TRBD1 or TRBD2 (5 bases each). Source: CD4+ T cells sorted from blood, taken at week 24, from a patient treated with tofacitinib. The TCR sequence derives from a human donor with alopecia areata. In nucleotides, the CDR3 is TGTGCCAGCAGTGCCCGACTTGGGGGACAAGAGACCCAGTACTTC. It specifies CASSARLGGQETQYF.